The 30 T cell receptor beta chains below come from one sample, sequenced in a study of Graves' ophthalmopathy and Graves' hyperthyroidism. Beta-chain TCR CDR3 regions were amplified from RNA transcripts. After a first-round RT-PCR with HTBI primers, a second-round multiplex PCR was run. TCRdb re-derived calls from the multiplex PCR reads in MiXCR, one entry per CDR3 protein. The sample records under 350,000 distinct CDR3 sequences, roughly a sixth being singletons. Sequencing was performed on peripheral blood. The receptors were gathered from an adult man with Graves' ophthalmopathy.

This clonotype was observed many times. J is TRBJ1-5 and V is TRBV12-3 or TRBV12-4; no clear D. V dropped 7 bases and J dropped 3 bases, with 10 bases sitting between them. The CDR3 is 13 residues long. CDR3 in amino acids: CASKYGYNQPQHF. The DNA of the CDR3 is TGTGCCAGCAAGTACGGCTACAATCAGCCCCAGCATTTT.

Worth noting for this clonotype: A read error may produce the germline difference seen at one junction end. The rearrangement links TRBV27 to TRBJ2-5; D is uncertain. The germline V gene has CDR1 MNHEY and CDR2 SMNVEV (reference sequence). This CDR3 region has 12 residues. CDR3 protein: CAIGWGQGTQYF. CDR3 DNA sequence: TGTGCCATAGGCTGGGGTCAAGGGACCCAGTACTTC.

This clonotype was seen many times. The chain is built from TRBV11-2 and TRBJ2-5, with TRBD2 as a possible D gene (5 bases). This CDR3 spans 13 amino acids. Trimming removed 5 bases at V and 7 bases at J, with 14 bases between. In germline, CDR1 is SGHAT, CDR2 FQNNGV. The CDR3: CASSRSGPGTQYF. As DNA, the CDR3 is TGTGCCAGCAGCCGAAGCGGACCCGGGACCCAGTACTTC. The entire variable domain, with the rest obtained from reference TRBV11-2 and TRBJ2-5, is as follows: EAGVAQSPRYKIIEKRQSVAFWCNPISGHATLYWYQQILGQGPKLLIQFQNNGVVDDSQLPKDRFSAERLKGVDSTLKIQPAKLEDSAVYLCASSRSGPGTQYFGPGTRLLVL.

This clonotype was detected many times. At one boundary the junction diverges from the germline segment, which might be a read error. The chain joins TRBV27 to TRBJ2-7; 7 bases match TRBD1. The germline gives CDR1 MNHEY, CDR2 SMNVEV (reference sequence). This CDR3 has 15 amino acids. CDR3 amino acids: CASSISTGLAYEQYF. In DNA form, the CDR3 reads TGTGCCAGCAGTATATCGACAGGGTTGGCCTACGAGCAGTACTTC.

This clonotype was recorded many times. This chain joins TRBV24-1 and TRBJ2-1; D is unclear. There are 13 residues in the CDR3. V was cut by 4 bases and J by 2 bases, with 5 bases left in between. Per germline, CDR1 KGHDR and CDR2 SFDVKD. CDR3 sequence (DNA): TGTGCCACCAGTGAGTACACCTACAATGAGCAGTTCTTC. Translation: CATSEYTYNEQFF.

This clonotype was recorded at least ten times. This chain joins TRBV6-2 or TRBV6-3 and TRBJ2-7, with D unclear. V dropped 2 bases and J dropped 6 bases, with 11 bases sitting between them. This CDR3 has 13 residues. Per the germline V gene, CDR1 is MNHEY and CDR2 is SVGEGT. As DNA, the CDR3 is TGTGCCAGCAGTTACGAGCCCCGGACCGAGCAGTACTTC. Protein: CASSYEPRTEQYF.

The chain joins TRBV19 to TRBJ1-1; no firm D call. CDR3 size: 14 residues. Germline assignment: CDR1 LNHDA and CDR2 SQIVND (reference sequence). Trimming left V 2 bases short and J 1 base short, with 8 bases between. Here the CDR3 reads CASSIKAWNTEAFF. In DNA, the CDR3 is TGTGCCAGTAGTATAAAGGCGTGGAACACTGAAGCTTTCTTT. The complete variable domain, with remaining parts taken from reference TRBV19 and TRBJ1-1, reads DGGITQSPKYLFRKEGQNVTLSCEQNLNHDAMYWYRQDPGQGLRLIYYSQIVNDFQKGDIAEGYSVSREKKESFPLTVTSAQKNPTAFYLCASSIKAWNTEAFFGQGTRLTVV.

Many counts were recorded for this clonotype. The chain joins TRBV14 to TRBJ2-7; possibly TRBD1 or TRBD2 for D (6 bases each). Germline assignment: CDR1 SGHDN and CDR2 FVKESK. V gave up 3 bases and J gave up 2 bases, with 11 bases separating them. There are 14 residues in the CDR3. In DNA form, the CDR3 reads TGTGCCAGCAGCCATCTTCGGGGGCCCTACGAGCAGTACTTC. Translation gives CASSHLRGPYEQYF.

The J gene is TRBJ2-4, the V gene TRBV3-1; 11 bases agree with TRBD2. This CDR3 region has 14 residues. Trimming took 4 bases from V and 5 from J; bases not matched to a gene: 1. Germline CDR1 is LGHDT and CDR2 is YNNKEL (reference sequence). The CDR3 here is CASSPGLAENIQYF. The DNA for the CDR3 is TGTGCCAGCAGCCCGGGACTAGCGGAAAACATTCAGTACTTC.

This clonotype has a count of ten or more. This chain uses TRBV30 with TRBJ2-2, with TRBD1 identical over 9 bases. With 6 bases clipped from V and 6 bases from J, the junction kept 5 bases outside the gene matches. CDR1 is GTSNPN and CDR2 is SVGIG in the germline V gene (reference sequence). The CDR3 totals 13 residues. The CDR3 bases are TGTGCCTGCTACAGGGGGCCAGCCGGGGAGCTGTTTTTT. Protein product: CACYRGPAGELFF.

This clonotype was recorded many times. V gene TRBV7-8 combines with J gene TRBJ2-5; D is perhaps TRBD2 (5 bases). Germline values: CDR1 SGHVS, CDR2 FQNEAQ. Trimming removed 1 base at V and 9 bases at J, with 6 bases between. This CDR3 spans 11 amino acids. The CDR3 coding sequence is TGTGCCAGCAGCTTAGGAGGGTCCCAGTACTTC. It encodes CASSLGGSQYF.

This clonotype was detected ten times or more. The chain carries TRBV19 and TRBJ1-2; possibly TRBD1 for D (6 bases). V shed 4 bases and J shed 6 bases, with 9 bases lying between them. Germline assignment: CDR1 LNHDA and CDR2 SQIVND (reference sequence). The length of the CDR3 is 12 residues. As DNA, the CDR3 is TGTGCCAGTAGTACAGGGGCCCATGGCTACACCTTC. As protein: CASSTGAHGYTF.

This clonotype has at least ten counts. The J gene is TRBJ2-5, the V gene TRBV6-2 or TRBV6-3; D call uncertain. The germline V gene has CDR1 MNHEY and CDR2 SVGEGT. The length of the CDR3 is 13 residues. V lost 6 bases and J lost 7, with 15 bases in between. The CDR3 loop is CASRLQMAPTQYF. The CDR3 DNA is TGTGCCAGCAGACTACAGATGGCCCCGACCCAGTACTTC.

This clonotype turned up a few times. The chain is built from TRBV6-2 or TRBV6-3 and TRBJ1-1, with no clear D. This CDR3 has 13 residues. V gave up 2 bases and J gave up 4 bases, with 8 bases separating them. Germline V gives CDR1 MNHEY, CDR2 SVGEGT. CDR3 nucleotides: TGTGCCAGCAGTTACAGTAGTGTCACTGAAGCTTTCTTT. This gives the protein CASSYSSVTEAFF.

This clonotype was recorded at least ten times. This sequence joins TRBV5-1 and TRBJ2-7; 13 nucleotides align to TRBD2. This CDR3 has 16 residues. V was clipped by 1 base and J by 2 bases; unmatched bases: 3. CDR1 and CDR2 from the germline V gene are SGHRS and YFSETQ. The CDR3 bases are TGCGCCAGCAGCTTGACCGGACTAGCGGGGGCCTACGAGCAGTACTTC. Protein: CASSLTGLAGAYEQYF.

V and J are TRBV12-3 or TRBV12-4 and TRBJ1-1; 7 nucleotides agree with TRBD1. The CDR3 length is 14 residues. J lost 5 bases, V lost 2 bases, and 5 bases had no gene match. CDR3 amino acids: CASSLRGGQTEAFF. The CDR3 DNA reads as TGTGCCAGCAGTTTAAGGGGGGGACAGACTGAAGCTTTCTTT.

This clonotype was detected a few times. The chain employs TRBV19 and TRBJ2-5, with 10 bases lining up with TRBD1. The trim removed 10 bases at V and 0 bases at J, leaving 8 bases unmatched. CDR3 size: 15 residues. Germline V gene lookup returns CDR1 LNHDA and CDR2 SQIVND (reference sequence). CDR3: CATSMGQGHQETQYF. The CDR3 DNA is TGTGCCACGTCAATGGGACAGGGGCACCAAGAGACCCAGTACTTC.

There are many counts of this clonotype. The chain carries TRBV6-4 and TRBJ2-5; D ambiguous. CDR3 length: 15 amino acids. Germline V lookup: CDR1 MRHNA, CDR2 SNTAGT. V gave up 5 bases and J gave up 9 bases, with 22 bases separating them. The CDR3 here is CASSISPGALKAQYF. CDR3 DNA: TGTGCCAGCAGTATTTCCCCAGGCGCCCTTAAGGCCCAGTACTTC.

Many counts were recorded for this clonotype. This chain connects TRBV7-3 to TRBJ2-7, with unresolved D. V lost 5 bases and J 4 bases, leaving 9 bases between the germline ends. Germline V gives CDR1 SGHTA, CDR2 FQGTGA. This CDR3 is built from 12 residues. The CDR3 DNA follows: TGTGCCAGCAGCCCCAATGGTTACGAGCAGTACTTC. It specifies CASSPNGYEQYF.

This clonotype has a count of ten or more. This may be a read error, as it is one base from a much larger clone. V and J are TRBV7-8 and TRBJ2-5; perhaps TRBD2 as D (5 bases). The CDR3 consists of 13 residues. Germline CDR1 and CDR2: SGHVS and FQNEAQ. The CDR3 bases are TGTACCAGCAGCCTGAGGACTTTGGAGACCCAGTACTTC. It codes for CTSSLRTLETQYF.

In this sample, this clonotype turned up many times. This chain links TRBV6-4 with TRBJ1-5; no definite D call. With 5 bases removed from V and 2 bases from J, the gap between germline ends came to 19 bases. CDR3 length: 17 amino acids. Germline values: CDR1 MRHNA, CDR2 SNTAGT. This CDR3 reads CASSPNGVPGGNQPQHF. In DNA, the CDR3 is TGTGCCAGCAGTCCAAATGGGGTACCTGGGGGCAATCAGCCCCAGCATTTT.

This clonotype was counted at least ten times. The chain carries TRBV6-1 and TRBJ1-1; D unresolved. The CDR3 is 14 residues long. CDR1 and CDR2 (germline): MNHNS, SASEGT. Trimming took off 3 bases at V and 4 bases at J, with 12 bases between the two ends. The CDR3 loop is CASSEEGGSTEAFF. The DNA of the CDR3 is TGTGCCAGCAGTGAGGAGGGAGGGAGCACTGAAGCTTTCTTT.

At least ten counts were recorded for this clonotype. V usage is TRBV29-1 and J usage is TRBJ1-3, with D maybe TRBD1 (6 bases). Germline CDR1 is SQVTM and CDR2 is ANQGSEA. The CDR3 length is 15 residues. V lost 7 bases and J lost 0, with 16 bases in between. The CDR3 DNA sequence: TGCAGCGCCGGGGGCCCGGGGACCTCTGGAAACACCATATATTTT. Encoded protein: CSAGGPGTSGNTIYF.

This clonotype was seen at least ten times. V is TRBV5-1 and J is TRBJ1-2; D not certain. Between the trimmed V and J ends, which lost 4 bases and 0 bases, there was a span of 16 bases. The CDR3 is 16 residues long. The germline V gene has CDR1 SGHRS and CDR2 YFSETQ. CDR3 sequence reads: CASSPTSRSANYGYTF. CDR3 sequence (DNA): TGCGCCAGCAGCCCCACCTCAAGGTCGGCTAACTATGGCTACACCTTC. Combining the CDR3 with reference TRBV5-1 and TRBJ1-2 gives the whole variable domain KAGVTQTPRYLIKTRGQQVTLSCSPISGHRSVSWYQQTPGQGLQFLFEYFSETQRNKGNFPGRFSGRQFSNSRSEMNVSTLELGDSALYLCASSPTSRSANYGYTFGSGTRLTVV.

This clonotype showed up many times. CDR3 DNA: TGTGCCATCAGTATGACTAGCGGACTTCAAGAGACCCAGTACTTC. Protein: CAISMTSGLQETQYF. The J gene is TRBJ2-5, the V gene TRBV10-3; 9 nucleotides agree with TRBD2. The CDR3 runs 15 residues. Germline V gene data show CDR1 as ENHRY and CDR2 as SYGVKD. The J segment lost 2 bases and the V segment lost 5 bases, leaving 6 bases of the junction unmatched.

The V and J genes are TRBV6-1 and TRBJ1-2; tentative D call: TRBD1 (6 bases). V was pared by 4 bases and J by 6 bases, with 18 bases between. The CDR3 has 15 residues. Germline V gene lookup returns CDR1 MNHNS and CDR2 SASEGT. As DNA, the CDR3 is TGTGCCAGCAGTGCCCTTTGGGCTAGGGGGGATGGCTACACCTTC. As protein: CASSALWARGDGYTF.

The table lists this clonotype with many counts. The chain carries TRBV28 and TRBJ2-7; the match to TRBD1 covers 7 bases. Germline CDR1 and CDR2: MDHEN and SYDVKM. CDR3 size: 15 residues. J gave up 0 bases and V 6 bases, and 8 bases lay outside the gene matches. CDR3: CASRRGRVSSYEQYF. The DNA of the CDR3 is TGTGCCAGCAGAAGGGGGCGGGTTAGCTCCTACGAGCAGTACTTC.

At least ten counts were recorded for this clonotype. The chain recombines TRBV18 with TRBJ1-1; D ambiguous. V lost 5 bases to trimming and J lost 1 base, with 8 bases between them. This CDR3 comprises 13 residues. Per the germline V gene, CDR1 is KGHSH and CDR2 is LQKENI. The CDR3 spells CASSTQKNTEAFF. CDR3 DNA: TGTGCCAGCTCAACACAGAAGAACACTGAAGCTTTCTTT.

The CDR3 here is CAWGQMNTEAFF. The CDR3 bases are TGTGCCTGGGGACAAATGAACACTGAAGCTTTCTTT. V and J are TRBV30 and TRBJ1-1; tentatively, D is TRBD1 (5 bases). The V and J ends lost 5 bases and 0 bases respectively, with 7 bases between them. Germline V lookup: CDR1 GTSNPN, CDR2 SVGIG (reference sequence). The CDR3 spans 12 residues.

This clonotype appeared many times. This chain connects TRBV5-1 to TRBJ1-1; 10 bases are a match to TRBD1. This CDR3 comprises 15 residues. Germline CDR1 is SGHRS and CDR2 is YFSETQ. The V and J ends lost 1 base and 3 bases, in that order; junction bases with no gene match: 3. The CDR3 reads CASSLIDRGHTEAFF. CDR3 DNA: TGCGCCAGCAGCTTGATTGACAGGGGGCACACTGAAGCTTTCTTT. Full variable domain (rest looked up from reference TRBV5-1 and TRBJ1-1): KAGVTQTPRYLIKTRGQQVTLSCSPISGHRSVSWYQQTPGQGLQFLFEYFSETQRNKGNFPGRFSGRQFSNSRSEMNVSTLELGDSALYLCASSLIDRGHTEAFFGQGTRLTVV.